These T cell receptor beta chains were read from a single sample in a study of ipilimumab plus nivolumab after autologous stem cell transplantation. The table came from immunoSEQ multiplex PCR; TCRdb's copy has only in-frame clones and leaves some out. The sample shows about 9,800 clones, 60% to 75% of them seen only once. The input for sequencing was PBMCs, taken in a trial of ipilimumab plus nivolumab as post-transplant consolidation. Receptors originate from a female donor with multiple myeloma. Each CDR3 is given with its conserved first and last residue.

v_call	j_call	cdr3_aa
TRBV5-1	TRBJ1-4	CASSLSSSNEKLFF
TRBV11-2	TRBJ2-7	CASSLNRRTSHYEQYF
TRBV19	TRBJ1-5	CASSILAGQGARQPQHF
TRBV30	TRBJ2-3	CAWSGQAGSTDTQYF
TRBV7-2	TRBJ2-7	CASSLPGQISKQYF
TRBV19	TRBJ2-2	CASRSRGLGELFF
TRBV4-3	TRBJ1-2	CASSQFEGLPGYTF
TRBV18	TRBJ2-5	CASSPPVNQGETQYF
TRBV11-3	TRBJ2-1	CASTQGGNVNNEQFF
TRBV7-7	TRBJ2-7	CASNYYEQYF
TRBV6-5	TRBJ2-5	CASSYGSGLQETQYF
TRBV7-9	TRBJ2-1	CASTSIASSYNEQFF
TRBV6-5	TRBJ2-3	CASSNADTQYF
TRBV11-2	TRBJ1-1	CASSLGTGGSMTEAFF
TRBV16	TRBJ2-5	CASSTDYQETQYF
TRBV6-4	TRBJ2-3	CASKPGQGTDTQYF
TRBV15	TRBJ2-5	CATRAGGAGKETQYF
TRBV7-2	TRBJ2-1	CASSDWGGNEQFF
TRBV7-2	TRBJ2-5	CASSFSGSLETQYF
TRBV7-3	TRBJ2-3	CASSPFREHDTQYF
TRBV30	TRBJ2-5	CAWSDLGQGFETQYF
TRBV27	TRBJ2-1	CASRKTGGLLLGYNEQFF
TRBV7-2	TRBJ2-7	CASSLGGREYEQYF
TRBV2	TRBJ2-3	CASETVKRDTQYF
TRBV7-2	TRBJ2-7	CASRPAGTSLEQYF
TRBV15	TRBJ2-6	CATSRSAYSGANVLTF
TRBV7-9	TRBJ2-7	CASSTYQGSLFYEQYF
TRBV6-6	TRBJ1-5	CASSPWSGLGQPQHF
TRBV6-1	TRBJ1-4	CASSHPGNGEKLFF
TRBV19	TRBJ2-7	CASSITSGSYEQYF
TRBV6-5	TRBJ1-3	CASNGPGNTIYF
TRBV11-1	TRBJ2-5	CASSFTTQQETQYF
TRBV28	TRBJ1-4	CASSLNLGLYEKLFF
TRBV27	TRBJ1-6	CASSLEGNSPLHF
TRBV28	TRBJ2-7	CASNSPGQGKNEQYF
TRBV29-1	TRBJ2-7	CSVGLSSYEQYF
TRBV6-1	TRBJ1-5	CASSELAGYSNQPQHF
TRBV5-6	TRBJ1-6	CASSLAGGTDSPLHF
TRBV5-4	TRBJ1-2	CASSLEPRAGYTF
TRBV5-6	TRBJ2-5	CASSRTGGNRETQYF
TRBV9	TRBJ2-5	CASSVGDRGEKETQYF
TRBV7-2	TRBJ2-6	CASSLDPGANVLTF
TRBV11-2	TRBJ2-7	CASSFPPSEQYF
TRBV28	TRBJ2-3	CASSPRESGTDTQYF
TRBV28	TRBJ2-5	CASSFNQGVYETQYF
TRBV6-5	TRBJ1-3	CASSYGGVSGNTIYF
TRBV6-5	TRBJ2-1	CASSELAGGYNEQFF
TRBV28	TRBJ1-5	CASSARFDGNQPQHF
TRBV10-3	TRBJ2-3	CAISGSSDTQYF
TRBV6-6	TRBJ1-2	CASRDGQGFGYTF
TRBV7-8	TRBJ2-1	CASSFTTGTSSYNEQFF
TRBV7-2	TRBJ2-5	CASSLVQFTGLGRETQYF
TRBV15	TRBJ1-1	CATSRAGGSEAFF